This record covers a single TCR beta chain. A read error is likely here: a far larger clone is one base away. Genomic DNA came from 100 million or so PBMCs in unsorted samples. These data come from a study of shared clonotypes between healthy human individuals. A deep-level run was used for the assay. Each unsorted PBMC replicate got 300 ng genomic DNA, around 30,000 genomes. In the original processing: Junction-only sequences produced by ImmunoSEQ had no quality scores, so filtering differed. Sequencing used immunoSEQ multiplex PCR; TCRdb keeps in-frame clones, though not all of them. D and trimming come from the DNA, and the V and J calls and clone size come from that table. This table holds approximately 460,000 clones, 77% found once. Germline loops: CDR1 GTSNPN, CDR2 SVGIG (reference sequence). Trimming took off 0 bases at V and 4 bases at J, with 12 bases between the two ends. This CDR3 spans 14 amino acids.

V and J are TRBV30 and TRBJ1-1, with D unresolved. Sequenced input: PBMCs. This TCR was sampled from a woman aged 40 to 50 in good health. Some clones in this sample may be carry-over from other donors' samples. The DNA for the CDR3 is TGTGCCTGGAGTGTAACGGAGATGAGCACTGAAGCTTTCTTT. Protein product: CAWSVTEMSTEAFF.